Shown below are 4 T cell receptor beta chains from a single sample sequenced in a study of T cells after somatic rescue of genetic block. The assay was immunoSEQ multiplex PCR, and TCRdb's table has in-frame clones only and misses some. The sample comprises over 55,000 clones, 92% of which are singletons, and approximately 3% rests with the top ten. Material: peripheral blood mononuclear cells (PBMCs). The receptors derive from a middle-aged man.

V gene TRBV11-2 combines with J gene TRBJ2-5, with TRBD2 matching over 11 bases. The V and J ends lost 5 bases and 6 bases, in that order; junction bases with no gene match: 11. Per the germline V gene, CDR1 is SGHAT and CDR2 is FQNNGV. This CDR3 contains 16 residues. The CDR3 sequence: CASSPNSGGALQTQYF. In nucleotides, the CDR3 is TGTGCCAGCAGCCCCAATAGCGGGGGGGCCTTGCAGACCCAGTACTTC.

This sequence joins TRBV11-2 and TRBJ1-4; D gene uncertain. CDR1 and CDR2 (germline): SGHAT, FQNNGV. V lost 5 bases and J 0 bases, leaving 7 bases between the germline ends. This CDR3 comprises 14 residues. The CDR3 sequence is CASSVDPTNEKLFF. The CDR3 DNA follows: TGTGCCAGCAGCGTCGACCCAACTAATGAAAAACTGTTTTTT.

The chain uses TRBV27 and TRBJ2-1, with 9 bases lining up with TRBD2. This CDR3 is built from 15 residues. V shed 3 bases and J 9 bases; nucleotides not matched to a gene: 9. From germline, CDR1 is MNHEY and CDR2 SMNVEV (reference sequence). The CDR3 sequence: CASSFGGRAPSEQFF. For the CDR3, the DNA is TGTGCCAGCAGTTTCGGCGGGAGGGCCCCCAGTGAGCAGTTCTTC.

The J gene is TRBJ2-3, the V gene TRBV18; D is undetermined. Germline loops: CDR1 KGHSH, CDR2 LQKENI. The CDR3 length is 17 residues. V shed 6 bases and J shed 2 bases, with 21 bases lying between them. This chain's CDR3 is CASSIQRERHPTDTQYF. CDR3 in DNA: TGTGCCAGCTCGATACAAAGAGAGCGCCACCCCACAGATACGCAGTATTTT.